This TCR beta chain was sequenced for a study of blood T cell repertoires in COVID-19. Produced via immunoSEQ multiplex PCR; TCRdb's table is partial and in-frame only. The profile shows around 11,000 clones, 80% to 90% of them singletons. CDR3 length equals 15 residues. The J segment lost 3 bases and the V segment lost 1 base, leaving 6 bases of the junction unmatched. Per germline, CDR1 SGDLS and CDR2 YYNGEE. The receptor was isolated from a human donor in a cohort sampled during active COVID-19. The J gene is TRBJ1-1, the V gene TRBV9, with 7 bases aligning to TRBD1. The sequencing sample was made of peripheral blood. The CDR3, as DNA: TGTGCCAGCAGCGTAACAGGGGACCACTACACTGAAGCTTTCTTT. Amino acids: CASSVTGDHYTEAFF. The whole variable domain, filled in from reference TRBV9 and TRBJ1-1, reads DSGVTQTPKHLITATGQRVTLRCSPRSGDLSVYWYQQSLDQGLQFLIQYYNGEERAKGNILERFSAQQFPDLHSELNLSSLELGDSALYFCASSVTGDHYTEAFFGQGTRLTVV.